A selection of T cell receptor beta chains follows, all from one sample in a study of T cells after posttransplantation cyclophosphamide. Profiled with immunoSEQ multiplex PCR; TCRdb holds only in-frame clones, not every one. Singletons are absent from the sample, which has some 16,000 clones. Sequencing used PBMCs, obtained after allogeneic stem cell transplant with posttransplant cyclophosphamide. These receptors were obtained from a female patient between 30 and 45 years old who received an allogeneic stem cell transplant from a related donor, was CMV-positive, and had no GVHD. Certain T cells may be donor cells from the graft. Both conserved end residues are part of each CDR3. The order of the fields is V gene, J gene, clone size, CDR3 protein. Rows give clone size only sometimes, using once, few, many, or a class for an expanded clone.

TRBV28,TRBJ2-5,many,CASRTQETQYF
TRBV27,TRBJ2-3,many,CASSLSSGSDNTQYF
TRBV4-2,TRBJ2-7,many,CASSQALQNTYEQYF
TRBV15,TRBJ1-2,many,CATSRDLGDRGRNYGYTF
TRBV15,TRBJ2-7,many,CATSRGNRGYEQYF
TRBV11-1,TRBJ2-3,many,CASSFDLTSGADTQYF
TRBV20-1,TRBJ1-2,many,CSEASMDGYTF
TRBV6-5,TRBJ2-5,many,CASSYSTSLRETQYF
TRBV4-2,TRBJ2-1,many,CASSQGGLAGNEQFF
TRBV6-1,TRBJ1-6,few,CASSAQETSRAWGSPLHF
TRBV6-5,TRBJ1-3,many,CASTGGGNTIYF
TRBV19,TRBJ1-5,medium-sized,CASSISGYSNQPQHF
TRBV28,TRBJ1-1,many,CASSPTLGTVEAFF
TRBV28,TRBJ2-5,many,CASSLRVGTSGRETQYF
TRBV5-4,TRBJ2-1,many,CASEEPGVYNEQFF
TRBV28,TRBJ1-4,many,CASSLGAGTDEKLFF
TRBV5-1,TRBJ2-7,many,CASSFLGGTYEQYF
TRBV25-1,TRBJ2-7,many,CASSWGRDSEQYF
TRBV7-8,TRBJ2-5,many,CASSLTEWGGQETQYF
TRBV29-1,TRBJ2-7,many,CSVDTGYPSYEQYF
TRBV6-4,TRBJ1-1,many,CASSDSSMARETEAFF
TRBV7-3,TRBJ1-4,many,CASSWTGPPGQGREKLFF
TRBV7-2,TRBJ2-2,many,CASSLDGRRTGELFF
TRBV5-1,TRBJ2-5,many,CASSQTNLETQYF
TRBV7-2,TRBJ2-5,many,CASSLGVASETQYF
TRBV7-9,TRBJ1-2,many,CASSLAGGNYGYTF
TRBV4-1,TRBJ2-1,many,CASSLGLTNEQFF
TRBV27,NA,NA,CASSLSTSGVYEQYF
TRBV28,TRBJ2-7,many,CASSLRSDRPSSYEQYF
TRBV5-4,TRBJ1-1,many,CASSYYTGSGTEAFF
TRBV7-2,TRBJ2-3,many,CASSLARGTDTQYF
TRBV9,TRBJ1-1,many,CASSVWGGSTEAFF
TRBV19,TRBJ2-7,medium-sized,CASMGPGDTYEQYF
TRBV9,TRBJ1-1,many,CASSSGQGESTEAFF
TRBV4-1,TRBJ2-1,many,CASSQDFGSASSYNEQFF
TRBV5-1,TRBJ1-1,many,CASSQGQDNTEAFF
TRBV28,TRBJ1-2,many,CASSQISFSGGYTF
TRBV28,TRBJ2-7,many,CASSLIFRGFHHEQYF
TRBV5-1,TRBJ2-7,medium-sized,CASSWGQGQGAVRSYEQYF
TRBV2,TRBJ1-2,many,CASSWDRDGYTF
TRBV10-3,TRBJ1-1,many,CAISGTGMNTEAFF
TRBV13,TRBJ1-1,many,CASSLGGEYTEAFF